A selection of T cell receptor beta chains follows, all from one sample in a study of blood T cell repertoires in COVID-19. Produced via immunoSEQ multiplex PCR; TCRdb's table is partial and in-frame only. The table shows 270,000 or so clones, with 70% to 90% occurring only once. Sequenced material: PBMCs or T cells enriched from blood (not recorded which). Receptor source: a woman aged 40 to 50 with acute COVID-19. Both conserved end residues are part of each CDR3. A D gene is named only where the DNA matches it firmly. Only some rows state a clone size, as once, few, many or a class for expanded clones.

few	-	TRBV5-1	TRBJ1-5	TGCGCCAGCAGCCCCTCAGGGGTCGGTCAGCCCCAGCATTTT	CASSPSGVGQPQHF
-	TRBD1	TRBV19	TRBJ2-2	TGTGCCAGTAGTGTCCAGGGGGCAAACGGGGAGCTGTTTTTT	CASSVQGANGELFF
-	TRBD1	TRBV5-6	TRBJ1-1	TGTGCCAGCAGCGGGACAGAGAACACTGAAGCTTTCTTT	CASSGTENTEAFF
-	-	TRBV5-1	TRBJ2-7	TGCGCCAGCAGACTTAATAACTACGAGCAGTACTTC	CASRLNNYEQYF
-	TRBD1	TRBV24-1	TRBJ2-1	TGTGCCACCAGTCGAGCGGGACAGGGGCGCAATGAGCAGTTCTTC	CATSRAGQGRNEQFF
-	-	TRBV3-1/TRBV3-2	TRBJ2-7	TGTGCCAGCAGCCAAGACCCCTTCGAGCAGTACTTC	CASSQDPFEQYF
-	TRBD1	TRBV5-6	TRBJ2-5	TGTGCCAGCAGCCAGACCCTCGAGACAGGGGGCAGAGAGACCCAGTACTTC	CASSQTLETGGRETQYF
-	-	TRBV28	TRBJ1-1	TGTGCCAGCAATGCTGGCGGGCCCTTTCTGATGAACACTGAAGCTTTCTTT	CASNAGGPFLMNTEAFF
-	-	TRBV27	TRBJ1-1	TGTGCCAGCAGTCCTACAGGGAGGGTAACTGAAGCTTTCTTT	CASSPTGRVTEAFF
-	TRBD2	TRBV6-5	TRBJ2-5	TGTGCCAGCAGTTACTCGGCGGGAGTGCGAGAGACCCAGTACTTC	CASSYSAGVRETQYF
once	-	TRBV3-1/TRBV3-2	TRBJ1-3	TGTGCCAGCAGCCGCCTACAGAGCTCCAAAACTGGAAACACCATATATTTT	CASSRLQSSKTGNTIYF
-	TRBD2	TRBV10-2	TRBJ2-7	TGCGCCACCGGGGCGGGAGCCTCCTACGAGCAGTACTTC	CATGAGASYEQYF
-	-	TRBV24-1	TRBJ1-2	TGTGCCACCAGTGACCCCGATTCAGGGTACGGCTACACCTTC	CATSDPDSGYGYTF
once	TRBD1	TRBV27	TRBJ1-2	TGTGCCAGCAGGGACGGGACAGGGTCTAACTATGGCTACACCTTC	CASRDGTGSNYGYTF
-	TRBD1	TRBV30	TRBJ1-2	TGTGCCTGGCTACAGGGGCTGGGGGGTGGCTACACCTTC	CAWLQGLGGGYTF
once	TRBD2	TRBV28	TRBJ2-7	TGTGCCAGCAGTCCACCGGGACTAGCTTCCTACGAGCAGTACTTC	CASSPPGLASYEQYF
-	TRBD1	TRBV29-1	TRBJ1-5	TGCAGCGCGGGAAGGAAGCAGGGGGACATATTTGGGGGATTGAGCAATCAGCCCCAGCATTTT	CSAGRKQGDIFGGLSNQPQHF
-	TRBD2	TRBV27	TRBJ2-5	TGTGCCAGCAGTTTAAGGGAGGGCGGAGAGACCCAGTACTTC	CASSLREGGETQYF